The following is a TCR beta chain sequence with its context. Antigen: not known. The data are from a study of OX40 agonist ivuxolimab in advanced cancers. Study at large: Ivuxolimab was delivered to patients intravenously every 2 weeks at doses spanning 0.01 to 10 mg/kg.

Sequenced by immunoSEQ multiplex PCR; TCRdb stores in-frame clones only, minus some. This sample carries over 15,000 clones, 65% to 80% of them seen once, and the ten largest clones take roughly 20%. Collection of blood occurred at baseline, at cycle 4 day 1, and at cycle 7 day 1. Germline lookup yields CDR1 SGHAT and CDR2 FQNNGV. The CDR3 totals 16 residues. The V and J ends lost 2 bases and 2 bases respectively, with 14 bases between them. General study points: Clonal expansion among partial responders at 0.1-3.0 mg/kg ranked near the lowest.

Sample: CD4+ or CD8+ T cells sorted from blood, taken in a trial of the OX40 agonist ivuxolimab. This TCR came from an adult with an advanced solid tumor such as melanoma, head and neck, liver or kidney cancer. The rearrangement uses TRBV11-2 and TRBJ2-3; TRBD1 or TRBD2 may be the D gene (5 bases each). This CDR3 reads CASSLTPRGLTDTQYF. CDR3 coding DNA: TGTGCCAGCAGCTTAACCCCCCGGGGCCTCACAGATACGCAGTATTTT.